What follows are 9 T cell receptor beta chains derived from one specimen sequenced in a study of shared clonotypes between healthy human individuals (dated by TCRdb to the early 2020s). The method behind the library was the immunoSEQ multiplex PCR assay. TCRdb provides this immuneACCESS table in a form limited to in-frame rearrangements. Some clones are lacking; in checked studies, under half of them reflect an unresolved V gene, and why the rest are absent is not known. Counted in this sample were under 1,100,000 clones; 70% to 80% of them appeared once. The ten largest clones take up approximately 1.5% of the sample. Sequenced input: memory CD4+ T cells sorted from blood. The sample's cell subset or site label is to be understood as: CD45RA-negative fraction. Receptors originate from a man younger than 35 in good health.

This clone was seen a few times. The chain couples TRBV18 to TRBJ2-7, with D unclear. The V end was cut by 2 bases, the J end by 5 bases, with 7 bases between. The germline V gene encodes CDR1 KGHSH and CDR2 LQKENI. The CDR3 spans 12 residues. The CDR3 coding sequence is TGTGCCAGCTCACCAGAGCGCAACGAGCAGTACTTC. Translating it yields CASSPERNEQYF. The entire variable domain, with the rest obtained from reference TRBV18 and TRBJ2-7, is as follows: NAGVMQNPRHLVRRRGQEARLRCSPMKGHSHVYWYRQLPEEGLKFMVYLQKENIIDESGMPKERFSAEFPKEGPSILRIQQVVRGDSAAYFCASSPERNEQYFGPGTRLTVT.

The J gene is TRBJ2-5, the V gene TRBV5-1; D possibly uses TRBD1 or TRBD2 (6 bases each). CDR3 length equals 15 residues. CDR1 and CDR2 from the germline V gene are SGHRS and YFSETQ. Trimming stripped 6 bases from V and 1 base from J, with 16 bases between. In DNA, the CDR3 is TGCGCCAGCACTGTTGGAGGGGGGTCCCAAGAGACCCAGTACTTC. Translating it yields CASTVGGGSQETQYF.

About this clone: Mismatch with germline at one junction end may stem from a read error. The V call is TRBV7-7, the J call TRBJ2-1; 9 bases line up with TRBD2. CDR3 length: 15 amino acids. Germline CDR1 SSHAT, CDR2 FNYEAQ (reference sequence). The CDR3: CASSLAEAGGYEQFF. CDR3 in DNA: TGTGCTAGCAGCTTAGCGGAAGCGGGGGGATATGAGCAGTTCTTC.

This chain links TRBV9 with TRBJ2-3; D not resolved. CDR1 and CDR2 (germline): SGDLS, YYNGEE. V dropped 3 bases and J dropped 0 bases, with 5 bases sitting between them. The CDR3 is made up of 13 amino acids. The CDR3 reads CASSGVSTDTQYF. The CDR3 region has the DNA TGTGCCAGCAGCGGCGTTAGCACAGATACGCAGTATTTT.

As for this clone: A much larger clone differs from this one at a single base, so this may be a read error. The chain recombines TRBV6-1 with TRBJ2-2; TRBD2 matches 8 bases. This CDR3 is built from 15 residues. V lost 5 bases, J lost 4 bases, and 6 bases stayed unmatched. CDR1 and CDR2 (germline): MNHNS, SASEGT. This chain's CDR3 is CASSKTSEGTGELFF. The CDR3 DNA reads TGTGCCAGCAGTAAGACTAGCGAAGGCACCGGGGAGCTGTTTTTT.

The chain links TRBV9 to TRBJ1-6, with a possible D match to TRBD1 (6 bases). The CDR3 runs to 14 residues. The V end was cut by 1 base, the J end by 9 bases, with 11 bases between. Germline V CDR1 and CDR2: SGDLS, YYNGEE. The CDR3 nucleotides are TGTGCCAGCAGCGTAAGACAGGTATCTTCACCCCTCCACTTT. It translates to CASSVRQVSSPLHF.

V and J are TRBV19 and TRBJ1-5; maybe TRBD1 (5 bases). Trimming left V 3 bases short and J 0 bases short, with 12 bases between. CDR1 and CDR2 (germline): LNHDA, SQIVND (reference sequence). The CDR3 length is 16 residues. As DNA, the CDR3 is TGTGCCAGTAGTATCGGGGCCAGGGTTAGCAATCAGCCCCAGCATTTT. It yields the protein CASSIGARVSNQPQHF. Combining the CDR3 with reference TRBV19 and TRBJ1-5 gives the whole variable domain DGGITQSPKYLFRKEGQNVTLSCEQNLNHDAMYWYRQDPGQGLRLIYYSQIVNDFQKGDIAEGYSVSREKKESFPLTVTSAQKNPTAFYLCASSIGARVSNQPQHFGDGTRLSIL.

The chain has TRBV7-9 and TRBJ2-1; 7 bases are shared with TRBD2. This CDR3 region has 15 residues. Trimming at V came to 1 base and at J to 5 bases, leaving 5 bases not matched to a gene. The V gene's germline CDR1 is SEHNR and CDR2 FQNEAQ (reference sequence). The CDR3 loop is CASSLVGGGDNEQFF. CDR3 sequence (DNA): TGTGCCAGCAGCTTAGTTGGTGGGGGGGACAATGAGCAGTTCTTC. The variable domain in full, completed from reference TRBV7-9 and TRBJ2-1, reads DTGVSQNPRHKITKRGQNVTFRCDPISEHNRLYWYRQTLGQGPEFLTYFQNEAQLEKSRLLSDRFSAERPKGSFSTLEIQRTEQGDSAMYLCASSLVGGGDNEQFFGPGTRLTVL.

The chain joins TRBV9 to TRBJ2-3, with TRBD2 matching 8 bases. The CDR3 is 15 amino acids. With 3 bases clipped from V and 4 bases from J, the junction kept 7 bases outside the gene matches. From germline, CDR1 is SGDLS and CDR2 YYNGEE. The DNA of the CDR3 is TGTGCCAGCAGCGCGCTCGGGGGGGCGGCAGATACGCAGTATTTT. It yields the protein CASSALGGAADTQYF. Combining the CDR3 with reference TRBV9 and TRBJ2-3 gives the whole variable domain DSGVTQTPKHLITATGQRVTLRCSPRSGDLSVYWYQQSLDQGLQFLIQYYNGEERAKGNILERFSAQQFPDLHSELNLSSLELGDSALYFCASSALGGAADTQYFGPGTRLTVL.